A single sample is the source of the 3 T cell receptor beta chains below, sequenced in a study of regulatory T cells in long-lasting Graves disease. Time point given: newly diagnosed GD, antithyroid drugs for less than 3 months. The TCR library was prepared using RNA isolated from PBMCs. Sequencing libraries for TCR beta were prepared with iRepertoire HTBI primers and Arm-PCR of CDR3 regions. TCRdb itself ran the multiplex PCR reads through MiXCR, one entry per CDR3 protein. The sample records under 450,000 distinct CDR3 sequences, about 17% being singletons. Another study also made use of these data, one on T cells in Graves' hyperthyroidism and ophthalmopathy.

Here the sequenced sample was peripheral blood mononuclear cells (PBMCs), taken at new diagnosis, from a patient treated with antithyroid drugs. These receptors came from a woman between 18 and 30 years old with Graves disease.

The chain has TRBV6-1 and TRBJ1-4, with D maybe TRBD1 (6 bases). Trimming stripped 2 bases from V and 3 bases from J, with 10 bases between. Germline loops: CDR1 MNHNS, CDR2 SASEGT. This CDR3 is 15 amino acids long. CDR3 DNA sequence: TGTGCCAGCAGTGAACAGGGGCTGCCTAATGAAAAACTGTTTTTT. Residues: CASSEQGLPNEKLFF.

This clonotype was recorded at least ten times. The CDR3 region is CASSSTGVNSPLHF. The CDR3 DNA is TGTGCCAGCAGTTCGACAGGGGTTAATTCACCCCTCCACTTT. The rearrangement links TRBV2 to TRBJ1-6; 8 nucleotides line up with TRBD1. This CDR3 contains 14 residues. Per germline, CDR1 SNHLY and CDR2 FYNNEI. Losses at the gene ends were 5 bases for V and 6 bases for J; bases not matched to a gene: 3.

As concerns this clonotype: A single base is all that separates this from a far larger clone, so a read error is likely. This chain connects TRBV3-1 to TRBJ2-3; no reliable D call. The DNA end lines up better with TRBJ2-1; the J call may be wrong. The CDR3 contains 18 residues. In germline, CDR1 is LGHDT, CDR2 YNNKEL (reference sequence). The CDR3 bases are TGTGCCAGCAGCCACAATTCGAAGGGAACTTCCTCCTACAATGAGCAGTTCTTC. It specifies CASSHNSKGTSSYNEQFF.